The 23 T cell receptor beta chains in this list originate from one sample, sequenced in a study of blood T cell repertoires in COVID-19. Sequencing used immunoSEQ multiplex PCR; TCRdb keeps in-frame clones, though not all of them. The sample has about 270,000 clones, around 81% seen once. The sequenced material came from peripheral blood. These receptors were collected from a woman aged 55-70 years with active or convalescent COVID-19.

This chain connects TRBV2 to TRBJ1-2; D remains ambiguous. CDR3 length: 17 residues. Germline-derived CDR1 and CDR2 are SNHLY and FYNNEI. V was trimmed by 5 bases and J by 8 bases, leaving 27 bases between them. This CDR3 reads CASSRAQFTAAGRGYTF. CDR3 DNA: TGTGCCAGCAGTCGCGCCCAATTCACGGCGGCGGGGAGAGGCTACACCTTC.

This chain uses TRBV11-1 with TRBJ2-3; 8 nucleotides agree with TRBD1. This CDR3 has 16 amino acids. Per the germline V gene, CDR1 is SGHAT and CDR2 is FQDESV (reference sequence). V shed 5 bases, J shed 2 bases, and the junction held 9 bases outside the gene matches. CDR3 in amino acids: CASSPGLDRATDTQYF. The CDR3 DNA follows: TGTGCCAGCAGCCCGGGATTGGACAGGGCCACAGATACGCAGTATTTT.

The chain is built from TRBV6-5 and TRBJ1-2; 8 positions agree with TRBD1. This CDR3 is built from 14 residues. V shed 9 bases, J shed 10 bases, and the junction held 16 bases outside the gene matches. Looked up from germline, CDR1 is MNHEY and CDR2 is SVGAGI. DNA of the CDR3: TGTGCCAGTTGCGCTCCTGGGCAGGGGGCATACTACACCTTC. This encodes CASCAPGQGAYYTF.

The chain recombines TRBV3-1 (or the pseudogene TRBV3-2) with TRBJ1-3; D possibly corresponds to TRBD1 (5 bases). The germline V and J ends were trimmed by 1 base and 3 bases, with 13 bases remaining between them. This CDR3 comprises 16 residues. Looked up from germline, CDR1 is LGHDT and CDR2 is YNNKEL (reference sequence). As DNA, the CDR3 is TGTGCCAGCAGCCAAGGCGGCGGGACCGTTGGAAACACCATATATTTT. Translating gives CASSQGGGTVGNTIYF.

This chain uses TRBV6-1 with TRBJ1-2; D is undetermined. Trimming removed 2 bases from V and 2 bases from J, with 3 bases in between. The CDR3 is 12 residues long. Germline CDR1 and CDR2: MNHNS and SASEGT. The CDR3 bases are TGTGCCAGCAGTGAACCGAACTATGGCTACACCTTC. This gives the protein CASSEPNYGYTF.

Written as DNA, the CDR3 is TGTGCCAGCAGCTTAGGGCTAATCACAGATACGCAGTATTTT. As protein: CASSLGLITDTQYF. The chain has TRBV7-3 and TRBJ2-3, with D unclear. The germline V gene has CDR1 SGHTA and CDR2 FQGTGA. The CDR3 extends over 14 amino acids. Between the trimmed V and J ends, which lost 2 bases and 2 bases, there was a span of 8 bases.

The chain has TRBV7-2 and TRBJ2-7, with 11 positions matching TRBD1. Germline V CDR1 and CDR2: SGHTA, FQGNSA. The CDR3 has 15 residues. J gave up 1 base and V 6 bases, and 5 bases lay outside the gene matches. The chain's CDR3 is CASRPGTGGSYEQYF. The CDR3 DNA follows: TGTGCCAGCAGACCTGGGACAGGGGGTTCCTACGAGCAGTACTTC.

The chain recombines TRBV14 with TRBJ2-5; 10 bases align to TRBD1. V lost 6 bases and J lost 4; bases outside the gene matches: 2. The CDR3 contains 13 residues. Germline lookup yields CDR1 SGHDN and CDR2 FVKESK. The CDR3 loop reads CASRTGGGETQYF. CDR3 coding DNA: TGTGCCAGCAGGACAGGGGGCGGAGAGACCCAGTACTTC.

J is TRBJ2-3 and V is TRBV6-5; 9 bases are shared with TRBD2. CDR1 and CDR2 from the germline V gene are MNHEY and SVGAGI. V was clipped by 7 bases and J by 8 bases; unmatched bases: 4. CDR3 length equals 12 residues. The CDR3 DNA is TGTGCCAGCACCCGCGGGGGGGGTACGCAGTATTTT. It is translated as CASTRGGGTQYF.

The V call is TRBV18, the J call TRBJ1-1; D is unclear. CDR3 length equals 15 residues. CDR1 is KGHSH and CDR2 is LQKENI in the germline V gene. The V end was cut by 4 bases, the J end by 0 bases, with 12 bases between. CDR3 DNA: TGTGCCAGCTCACGGGGAGGTCTCATGAACACTGAAGCTTTCTTT. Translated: CASSRGGLMNTEAFF.

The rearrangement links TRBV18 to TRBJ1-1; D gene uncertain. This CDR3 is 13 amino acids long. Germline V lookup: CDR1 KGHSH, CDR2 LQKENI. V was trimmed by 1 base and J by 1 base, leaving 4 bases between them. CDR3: CASSPQQNTEAFF. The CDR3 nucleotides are TGTGCCAGCTCACCACAGCAGAACACTGAAGCTTTCTTT.

DNA for the CDR3: TGTGCCAGCAGCTCTCCCCTGAACAGGGGTAACACTGAAGCTTTCTTT. It encodes CASSSPLNRGNTEAFF. This chain connects TRBV5-4 to TRBJ1-1; 7 bases align to TRBD1. V dropped 3 bases and J dropped 2; count of bases not matched to a gene: 10. Germline V gives CDR1 SGHNT, CDR2 YYREEE (reference sequence). The CDR3 covers 16 residues. Combining the CDR3 with reference TRBV5-4 and TRBJ1-1 gives the whole variable domain ETGVTQSPTHLIKTRGQQVTLRCSSQSGHNTVSWYQQALGQGPQFIFQYYREEENGRGNFPPRFSGLQFPNYSSELNVNALELDDSALYLCASSSPLNRGNTEAFFGQGTRLTVV.

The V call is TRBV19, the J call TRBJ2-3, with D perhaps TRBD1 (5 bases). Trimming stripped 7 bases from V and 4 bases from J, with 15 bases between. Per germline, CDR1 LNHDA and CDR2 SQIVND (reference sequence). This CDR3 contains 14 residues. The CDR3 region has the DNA TGTGCCAGTAAAGGGGCCGATTACCCAGATACGCAGTATTTT. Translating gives CASKGADYPDTQYF.

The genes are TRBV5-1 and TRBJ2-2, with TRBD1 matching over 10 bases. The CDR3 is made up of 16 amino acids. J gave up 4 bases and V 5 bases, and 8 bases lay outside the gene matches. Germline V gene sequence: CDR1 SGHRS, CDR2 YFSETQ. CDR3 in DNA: TGCGCCAGCAGGATCGACAGGGGGCGCGTCACCGGGGAGCTGTTTTTT. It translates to CASRIDRGRVTGELFF.

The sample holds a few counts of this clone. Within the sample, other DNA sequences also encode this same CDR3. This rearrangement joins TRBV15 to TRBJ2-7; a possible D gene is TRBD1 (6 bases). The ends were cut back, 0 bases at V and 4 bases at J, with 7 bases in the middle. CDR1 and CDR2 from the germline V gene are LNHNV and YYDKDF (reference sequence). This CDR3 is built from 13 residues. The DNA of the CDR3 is TGTGCCACCAGCAGAGACAGGGGTTACGAGCAGTACTTC. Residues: CATSRDRGYEQYF.

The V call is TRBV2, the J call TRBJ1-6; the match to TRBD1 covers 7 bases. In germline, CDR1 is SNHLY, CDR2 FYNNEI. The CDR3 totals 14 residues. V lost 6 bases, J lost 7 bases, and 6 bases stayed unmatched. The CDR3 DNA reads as TGTGCCAGCAGGGACAGGCTTTCGAATTCACCCCTCCACTTT. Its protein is CASRDRLSNSPLHF.

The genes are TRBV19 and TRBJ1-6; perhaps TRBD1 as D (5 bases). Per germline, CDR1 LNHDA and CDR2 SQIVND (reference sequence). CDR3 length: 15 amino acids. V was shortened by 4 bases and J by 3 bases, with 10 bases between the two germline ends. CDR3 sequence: CASSSGGLYNSPLHF. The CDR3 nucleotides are TGTGCCAGTAGTAGCGGGGGACTCTATAATTCACCCCTCCACTTT. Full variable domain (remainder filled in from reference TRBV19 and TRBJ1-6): DGGITQSPKYLFRKEGQNVTLSCEQNLNHDAMYWYRQDPGQGLRLIYYSQIVNDFQKGDIAEGYSVSREKKESFPLTVTSAQKNPTAFYLCASSSGGLYNSPLHFGNGTRLTVT.

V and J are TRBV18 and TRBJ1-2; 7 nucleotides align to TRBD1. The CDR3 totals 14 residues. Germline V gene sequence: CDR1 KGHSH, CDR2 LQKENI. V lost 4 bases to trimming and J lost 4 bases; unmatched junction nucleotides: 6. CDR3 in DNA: TGTGCCAGCTCACTCGACAGGGCTCGCTATGGCTACACCTTC. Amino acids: CASSLDRARYGYTF.

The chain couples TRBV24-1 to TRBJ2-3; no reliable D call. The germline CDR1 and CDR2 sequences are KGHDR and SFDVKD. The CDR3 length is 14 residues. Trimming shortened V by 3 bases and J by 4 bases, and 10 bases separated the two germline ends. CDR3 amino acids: CATSDPGYSDTQYF. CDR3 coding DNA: TGTGCCACCAGTGATCCCGGTTATTCAGATACGCAGTATTTT.

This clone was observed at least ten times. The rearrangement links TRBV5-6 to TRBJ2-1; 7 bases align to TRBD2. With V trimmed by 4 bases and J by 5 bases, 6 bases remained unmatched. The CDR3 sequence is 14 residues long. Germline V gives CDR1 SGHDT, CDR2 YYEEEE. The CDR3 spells CASSPVGGDNEQFF. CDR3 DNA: TGTGCCAGCAGCCCCGTGGGGGGGGACAATGAGCAGTTCTTC.

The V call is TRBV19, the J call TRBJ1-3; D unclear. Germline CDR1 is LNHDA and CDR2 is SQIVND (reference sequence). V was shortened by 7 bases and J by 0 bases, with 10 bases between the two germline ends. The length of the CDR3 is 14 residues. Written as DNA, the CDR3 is TGTGCCAGTAACCCGGACTACTCTGGAAACACCATATATTTT. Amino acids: CASNPDYSGNTIYF.

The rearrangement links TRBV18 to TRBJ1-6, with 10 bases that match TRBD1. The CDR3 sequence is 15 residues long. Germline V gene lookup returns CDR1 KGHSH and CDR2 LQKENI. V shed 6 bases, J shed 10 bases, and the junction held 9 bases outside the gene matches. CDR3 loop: CASSPGQGVSSPLHF. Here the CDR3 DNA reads TGTGCCAGCTCTCCCGGACAGGGGGTGTCGTCACCCCTCCACTTT.

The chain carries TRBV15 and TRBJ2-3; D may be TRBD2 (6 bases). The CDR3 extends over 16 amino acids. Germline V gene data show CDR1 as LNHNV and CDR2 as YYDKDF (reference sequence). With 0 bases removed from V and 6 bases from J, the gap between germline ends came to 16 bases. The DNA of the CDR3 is TGTGCCACCAGCAGAGATATCGGGAGAGGAACGGATACGCAGTATTTT. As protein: CATSRDIGRGTDTQYF.